This is a list of T cell receptor beta chains from one sample in a study of CD8 T cells in ankylosing spondylitis. TCRdb redid the calling of the 5' RACE reads with MiXCR, one entry per CDR3 protein. The table has hundreds of thousands of distinct CDR3 sequences, roughly a third seen once. Material for sequencing was blood, either unsorted or a sorted T cell fraction (not recorded which). The receptor source for this set is a male donor with ankylosing spondylitis or in good health (not recorded which). CDR3s include the opening cysteine and the closing phenylalanine or tryptophan.

CDR3aa	len	v_gene	j_gene
CASSLVSGGAVGTDTQYF	18	TRBV5-6	TRBJ2-3
CSAGRPNTEAFF	12	TRBV20-1	TRBJ1-1
CASSLDSTANYGYTF	15	TRBV5-1	TRBJ1-2
CSVEPHLTGQEKFF	14	TRBV29-1	TRBJ2-1
CASSFTIGELSYEQYF	16	TRBV5-1	TRBJ2-7
CASSVEDRGYGYTF	14	TRBV9	TRBJ1-2
CSARFQGRGTDTQYF	15	TRBV20-1	TRBJ2-3
CASTPGRRAEAFF	13	TRBV7-9	TRBJ1-1
CATSTNRDTVSYEQYF	16	TRBV15	TRBJ2-7
CASSLEGLRTGELFF	15	TRBV5-1	TRBJ2-2
CASSHGGAPDTQYF	14	TRBV12-3/TRBV12-4	TRBJ2-3
CASSLIVAGAYEQYF	15	TRBV7-2	TRBJ2-7
CASILGLAGGPDTQYF	16	TRBV2	TRBJ2-3
CASSQLRVGETQYF	14	TRBV4-1	TRBJ2-5
CASSQDPGNEETQYF	15	TRBV3-1	TRBJ2-5
CASSLGMPDTQYF	13	TRBV7-6	TRBJ2-3
CASSLNRWGPYNEQFF	16	TRBV12-3/TRBV12-4	TRBJ2-1
CASSERTSGVRETQYF	16	TRBV11-2	TRBJ2-5
CASSPAILRGGETQYF	16	TRBV12-3/TRBV12-4	TRBJ2-5
CSASRTGDNQPQHF	14	TRBV20-1	TRBJ1-5
CATSRGEGITDTQYF	15	TRBV15	TRBJ2-3
CASSLKGQSFYNEQFF	16	TRBV5-6	TRBJ2-1
CSARDEPGLAPETQYF	16	TRBV20-1	TRBJ2-5
CASRGGPLSSYNEQFF	16	TRBV12-3/TRBV12-4	TRBJ2-1
CASRPPDRLSTEAFF	15	TRBV4-1	TRBJ1-1
CASSLDYRVVPKVEQFF	17	TRBV11-2	TRBJ2-1
CASSPSGGPTTEAFF	15	TRBV7-2	TRBJ1-1
CASSPTGGDSPLHF	14	TRBV25-1	TRBJ1-6
CASSLRAGAGLDEQYF	16	TRBV28	TRBJ2-7
CASSPRGAMNTEAFF	15	TRBV7-9	TRBJ1-1
CSVGRGHQEQYF	12	TRBV29-1	TRBJ2-7
CASSKGTGGQPQHF	14	TRBV12-3/TRBV12-4	TRBJ1-5
CASSFRQADRNTEAFF	16	TRBV12-3/TRBV12-4	TRBJ1-1
CSTSRERGSGELFF	14	TRBV20-1	TRBJ2-2
CAVSWDIMNTEAFF	14	TRBV6-1	TRBJ1-1
CASSLWFGGFNEQFF	15	TRBV27	TRBJ2-1
CSAGTGGSNTEAFF	14	TRBV20-1	TRBJ1-1
CASSQGRDRTQNIQYF	16	TRBV4-2	TRBJ2-4
CASSLYRGQGTQYF	14	TRBV5-4	TRBJ2-5
CASSPLDLSGGKLFF	15	TRBV12-3/TRBV12-4	TRBJ1-4
CASSPIAGTGVYSNQPQHF	19	TRBV18	TRBJ1-5
CASSQEGGGMVNYGYTF	17	TRBV4-1	TRBJ1-2
CASSYSMTGRNEKLFF	16	TRBV6-5	TRBJ1-4
CSASRDRAYEQYF	13	TRBV20-1	TRBJ2-7
CAISDHRAANTGELFF	16	TRBV10-3	TRBJ2-2
CSARDMGTGTYEQYF	15	TRBV20-1	TRBJ2-7
CASSSGLQGSGELFF	15	TRBV5-1	TRBJ2-2
CSAAGTPGWDTQYF	14	TRBV29-1	TRBJ2-3
CASSFRASSYEQYF	14	TRBV28	TRBJ2-7